The sequence of this TCR beta chain was determined in a study of neurological immune-mediated disorders. Broader study findings: Expanded clones shared no identical CDR3 amino acid sequences across subjects, which suggested private TCR-beta repertoires in all groups.

Per germline, CDR1 SEHNR and CDR2 FQNEAQ (reference sequence). CDR3 length: 15 residues. Trimming cost V 1 base and J 2 bases, with 10 bases left between them. This clonotype has a count of ten or more. What it binds is unknown. TCRdb called the 5' RACE reads again in MiXCR, with one record for every CDR3 protein. The sample consists of around 25,000 distinct CDR3 sequences, roughly 21% of them appearing once. The specimen sequenced was PBMCs. This TCR derives from a woman aged 55 to 70 in good health. The chain has TRBV7-9 and TRBJ2-3, with no clear D. The DNA for the CDR3 is TGTGCCAGCAGCTTAGTTGCCAGGTCCACAGATACGCAGTATTTT. Encoded protein: CASSLVARSTDTQYF.